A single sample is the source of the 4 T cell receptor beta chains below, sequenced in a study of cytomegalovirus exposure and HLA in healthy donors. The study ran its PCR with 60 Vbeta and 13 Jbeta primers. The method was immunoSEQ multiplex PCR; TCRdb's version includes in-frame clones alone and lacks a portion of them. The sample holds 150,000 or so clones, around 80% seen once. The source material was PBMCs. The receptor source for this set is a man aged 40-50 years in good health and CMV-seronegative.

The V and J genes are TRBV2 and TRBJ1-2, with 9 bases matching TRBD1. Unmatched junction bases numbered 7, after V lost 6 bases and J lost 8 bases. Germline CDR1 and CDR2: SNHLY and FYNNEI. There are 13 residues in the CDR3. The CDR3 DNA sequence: TGTGCCAGCAGCGCGGACAGGGGAAGCGGCTACACCTTC. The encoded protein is CASSADRGSGYTF.

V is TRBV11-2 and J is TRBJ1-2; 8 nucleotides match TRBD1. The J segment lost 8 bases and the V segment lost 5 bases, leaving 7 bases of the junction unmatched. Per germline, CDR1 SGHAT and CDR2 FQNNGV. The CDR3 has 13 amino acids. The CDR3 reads CASSRRGRGGYTF. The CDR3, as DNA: TGTGCCAGCAGCCGCAGGGGGCGCGGCGGCTACACCTTC.

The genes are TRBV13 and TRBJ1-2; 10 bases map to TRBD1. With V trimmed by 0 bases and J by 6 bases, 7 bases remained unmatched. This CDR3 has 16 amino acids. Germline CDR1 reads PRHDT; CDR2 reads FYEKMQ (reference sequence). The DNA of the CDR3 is TGTGCCAGCAGCTTAGGAAGGGACAGGGGTCAGGATGGCTACACCTTC. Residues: CASSLGRDRGQDGYTF.

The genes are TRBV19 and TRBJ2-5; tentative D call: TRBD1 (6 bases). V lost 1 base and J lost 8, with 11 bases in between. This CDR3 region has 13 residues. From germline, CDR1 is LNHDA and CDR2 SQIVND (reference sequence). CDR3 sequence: CASSIGTVKTQYF. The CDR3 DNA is TGTGCCAGTAGTATAGGGACAGTCAAAACCCAGTACTTC.